Listed below are T cell receptor beta chains from one sample, sequenced in a study of T cell changes during pregnancy in multiple sclerosis. Sequencing was performed with immunoSEQ multiplex PCR; in TCRdb, only in-frame clones are kept and a portion is missing. The repertoire holds about 94,000 clones, about 94% seen once, with around 0.84% in the top ten. The source material was peripheral blood, sampled in the third trimester of pregnancy. Receptors were obtained from a female donor with multiple sclerosis, enrolled in a pregnancy study. Both conserved end residues are part of each CDR3. A D gene is named only where the DNA matches it firmly. The size of a clone is reported for some rows only, either as once, few or many, or as a class for expanded clones.

v_call	j_call	cdr3_length	clone_size	d_call	cdr3_nt	cdr3_aa
TRBV29-1	TRBJ2-7	12	NA	NA	TGCAGCGTTCCACAGGAGGGAGGCGAGCAGTACTTC	CSVPQEGGEQYF
TRBV27	TRBJ1-2	14	once	NA	TGTGCCAGCAGACCTACAGGGTCTAACTATGGCTACACCTTC	CASRPTGSNYGYTF
TRBV20-1	TRBJ1-2	10	NA	NA	TGCAGTGCTAGGGAGGATGGCTACACCTTC	CSAREDGYTF
TRBV19	TRBJ2-3	13	NA	TRBD1	TGTGCCACCAAAGGACAGGGCACAGATACGCAGTATTTT	CATKGQGTDTQYF
TRBV5-1	TRBJ2-3	19	NA	NA	TGCGCCAGCAGCTGGCAAGGACAGCTGAGAGACACTAGCACAGATACGCAGTATTTT	CASSWQGQLRDTSTDTQYF
TRBV28	TRBJ1-5	14	few	NA	TGTGCCGAAAGGGGGGGAGGGAACAATCAGCCCCAGCATTTT	CAERGGGNNQPQHF
TRBV4-2	TRBJ2-2	16	NA	TRBD2	TGTGCCAGCAGCTATGGACTAGCGGGAGGGTCCGGGGAGCTGTTTTTT	CASSYGLAGGSGELFF
TRBV11-2	TRBJ1-1	15	NA	NA	TGTGCCAGCAGCTCACGGGGAGGGCGGAACACTGAAGCTTTCTTT	CASSSRGGRNTEAFF
TRBV7-3	TRBJ2-2	14	few	NA	TGTGCCAGCAGCTTAAGCGGGGTGGCCGGGGAGCTGTTTTTT	CASSLSGVAGELFF
TRBV28	TRBJ1-2	13	few	TRBD1	TGTGCCAGCAGGCAGACAGGGCTCGAGGGCTACACCTTC	CASRQTGLEGYTF
TRBV6-6	TRBJ2-1	14	NA	NA	TGTGCCAGCAGTAGCCAGGGGATCAACAATGAGCAGTTCTTC	CASSSQGINNEQFF
TRBV7-3	TRBJ2-1	16	NA	TRBD2	TGTGCCAGCAGCTTAACGCGGCTAGCGGGAGGGAATGAGCAGTTCTTC	CASSLTRLAGGNEQFF
TRBV27	TRBJ1-5	15	few	NA	TGTGCCAGCAGTTTGCTAAGCGGGAGCAATCAGCCCCAGCATTTT	CASSLLSGSNQPQHF
TRBV9	TRBJ2-2	16	NA	TRBD1	TGTGCCAGCAGTCCCCGGGACAGGGCATTAACCGGGGAGCTGTTTTTT	CASSPRDRALTGELFF
TRBV19	TRBJ1-5	12	NA	NA	TGTGCCAGTAGTATCAGTCGCCAGCCCCAGCATTTT	CASSISRQPQHF
TRBV4-3	TRBJ2-2	15	NA	TRBD2	TGCGCCAGCAGCCTTGGACTAGCGAGCACCGGGGAGCTGTTTTTT	CASSLGLASTGELFF
TRBV14	TRBJ2-1	15	NA	NA	TGTGCCAGCAGCCAAGCCAGGCTGACCTACAATGAGCAGTTCTTC	CASSQARLTYNEQFF
TRBV27	TRBJ2-1	12	NA	NA	TGTGCCAGCAGTCTACCCGGGAGAAAGCAGTTCTTC	CASSLPGRKQFF
TRBV5-4	TRBJ1-4	16	NA	TRBD1	TGTGCCAGCAGCCCGGGCGGGCGGACAGGGAATGAAAAACTGTTTTTT	CASSPGGRTGNEKLFF
TRBV10-1	TRBJ2-1	23	NA	TRBD2	TGCGCCAGCAGTGACCTTCGAGGTTGGGTCGAGCGGGAATCTTTAAACTCCTACAATGAGCAGTTCTTC	CASSDLRGWVERESLNSYNEQFF
TRBV30	TRBJ2-7	11	few	NA	TGTGCCTGGAGACAGGCCTACGAGCAGTACTTC	CAWRQAYEQYF
TRBV5-1	TRBJ2-7	17	NA	TRBD2	TGCGCCAGCAGCTTGGGACTAGCGGGAGGGCCCGTGTACGAGCAGTACTTC	CASSLGLAGGPVYEQYF
TRBV27	TRBJ1-2	14	NA	NA	TGTGCCAGCAGTTTCGCCCCGACAGACTATGGCTACACCTTC	CASSFAPTDYGYTF
TRBV2	TRBJ2-1	15	NA	NA	TGTGCCAGCACCCGAGGGCGAGGCTCCTACAATGAGCAGTTCTTC	CASTRGRGSYNEQFF
TRBV7-9	TRBJ2-7	15	NA	TRBD1	TGTGCCAGCAGCCCGGGACAGGTCGTCTCCTACGAGCAGTACTTC	CASSPGQVVSYEQYF
TRBV11-2	TRBJ1-5	15	NA	TRBD1	TGTGCCAGCAGCTTAGGGGACAGAACTGGGGAGCCCCAGCATTTT	CASSLGDRTGEPQHF
TRBV27	TRBJ2-5	14	once	TRBD1	TGTGCCAGCAGTTCCAACAGGGGGCTGGAGACCCAGTACTTC	CASSSNRGLETQYF
TRBV6-5	TRBJ2-7	14	NA	TRBD1	TGTGCCAGCAGTCGGACAGGGGTCCTTTACGAGCAGTACTTC	CASSRTGVLYEQYF
TRBV5-5	TRBJ2-5	16	NA	NA	TGTGCCAGCAGCTTGGGAGGTTTAGCGTACCAAGAGACCCAGTACTTC	CASSLGGLAYQETQYF
TRBV9	TRBJ2-1	19	NA	TRBD1	TGTGCCAGCAGTGATCTACAGGGGGCGGCTCCACTAGCATACAATGAGCAGTTCTTC	CASSDLQGAAPLAYNEQFF
TRBV2	TRBJ1-1	14	NA	NA	TGTGCCAGCAAAACAGGTAATCTTTTCACTGAAGCTTTCTTT	CASKTGNLFTEAFF
TRBV10-3	TRBJ2-1	13	NA	NA	TGTGCCATCAGCCGTGGGCCCTCTGATGAGCAGTTCTTC	CAISRGPSDEQFF
TRBV7-2	TRBJ2-3	18	once	NA	TGTGCCAGCAGCTCACGCCCTTCAACTAGTGGGGGGACAGATACGCAGTATTTT	CASSSRPSTSGGTDTQYF
TRBV11-2	TRBJ1-1	12	once	NA	TGTGCCAGCAGCTCCTCCGGCACTGAAGCTTTCTTT	CASSSSGTEAFF
TRBV9	TRBJ2-2	16	NA	NA	TGTGCCAGCAGCGTATCCGGGGCAGGGGCGTCCGGGGAGCTGTTTTTT	CASSVSGAGASGELFF
TRBV19	TRBJ2-2	14	NA	NA	TGTGCCAGTACATGGGGGCAAAACACCGGGGAGCTGTTTTTT	CASTWGQNTGELFF
TRBV10-3	TRBJ1-1	13	NA	NA	TGTGCCATCAGTCTTGGACAGAACACTGAAGCTTTCTTT	CAISLGQNTEAFF
TRBV5-5	TRBJ2-6	20	NA	NA	TGTGCCAGCAGCTTGGTTACCATGTTTCGGGATATGAGTGGGGCCAACGTCCTGACTTTC	CASSLVTMFRDMSGANVLTF
TRBV5-1	TRBJ1-3	15	NA	NA	TGCGCCAGCAGCTTATCAGGGATCTCTGGAAACACCATATATTTT	CASSLSGISGNTIYF
TRBV6-5	TRBJ1-1	15	NA	TRBD1	TGTGCCAGCAGACAGGGGGGACAGAGGAACACTGAAGCTTTCTTT	CASRQGGQRNTEAFF
TRBV2	TRBJ2-7	14	NA	TRBD1	TGTGCCAGCAGCAGGGGGACAGGGGCCTACGAGCAGTACTTC	CASSRGTGAYEQYF
TRBV19	TRBJ2-1	15	NA	NA	TGTGCCAGTACCCCTGTGTGGAGCTCCTACAATGAGCAGTTCTTC	CASTPVWSSYNEQFF
TRBV7-8	TRBJ1-1	15	NA	NA	TGTGCCAGCAGCTTCTACCCCTCGGGAGGGCCTGAAGCTTTCTTT	CASSFYPSGGPEAFF
TRBV10-1	TRBJ2-7	15	NA	NA	TGCGCCAGCAGTGAAGGCACAGGGAGCCCCTACGAGCAGTACTTC	CASSEGTGSPYEQYF
TRBV30	TRBJ1-2	14	NA	NA	TGTGCCTGGAGTGCACGCCTCGGACAGAGAGGCTACACCTTC	CAWSARLGQRGYTF
TRBV5-6	TRBJ2-7	11	NA	NA	TGTGCCAGCAGCTTCGGCTACGAGCAGTACTTC	CASSFGYEQYF
TRBV19	TRBJ1-1	13	NA	NA	TGTGCCAGTAGTTTCGGTTCAGGCACTGAAGCTTTCTTT	CASSFGSGTEAFF
TRBV4-1	TRBJ2-3	17	NA	NA	TGCGCCAGCAGCCAAGATGAGAGCGGACCTAGCACAGATACGCAGTATTTT	CASSQDESGPSTDTQYF
TRBV4-3	TRBJ2-3	16	NA	NA	TGCGCCAGCAGCCAAGACGAAGCTGTGAGCACAGATACGCAGTATTTT	CASSQDEAVSTDTQYF
TRBV29-1	TRBJ2-7	12	NA	TRBD2	TGCAGCGTTATGCGGGAGAGGGGAGAGCAGTACTTC	CSVMRERGEQYF
TRBV27	TRBJ2-2	13	NA	NA	TGTGCCAGCAGCCCTATTTTTTCCGGGGAGCTGTTTTTT	CASSPIFSGELFF
TRBV27	TRBJ2-3	15	NA	NA	TGTGCCAGCGAACCGGGGGTTGGCCTTTCAGATACGCAGTATTTT	CASEPGVGLSDTQYF
TRBV29-1	TRBJ1-1	13	NA	TRBD1	TGCAGCGTTGAACCTACAGGGGGGTTCCAAGCTTTCTTT	CSVEPTGGFQAFF
TRBV27	TRBJ2-7	15	NA	NA	NA	CASSSSGQGGYEQYF
TRBV21-1	TRBJ1-2	14	NA	NA	TGTGCCAGCAGCAAAGGGAAAGCGTCCTATGGCTACACCTTC	CASSKGKASYGYTF
TRBV10-3	TRBJ2-1	15	NA	TRBD1	TGTGCCATCAGTGCCTGGACAGGGAATATCAATGAGCAGTTCTTC	CAISAWTGNINEQFF
TRBV7-9	TRBJ2-1	12	NA	NA	TGTGCCAGCAGCCCAGGCGGGGATGAGCAGTTCTTC	CASSPGGDEQFF
TRBV11-3	TRBJ2-1	15	NA	TRBD2	TGTGCCAGCAGTCTGGGAACTAGCGGGAGTGATGAGCAGTTCTTC	CASSLGTSGSDEQFF
TRBV30	TRBJ1-2	14	NA	TRBD1	TGTGCCTGGGCCGCCAGGGGGCGGACCTATGGCTACACCTTC	CAWAARGRTYGYTF